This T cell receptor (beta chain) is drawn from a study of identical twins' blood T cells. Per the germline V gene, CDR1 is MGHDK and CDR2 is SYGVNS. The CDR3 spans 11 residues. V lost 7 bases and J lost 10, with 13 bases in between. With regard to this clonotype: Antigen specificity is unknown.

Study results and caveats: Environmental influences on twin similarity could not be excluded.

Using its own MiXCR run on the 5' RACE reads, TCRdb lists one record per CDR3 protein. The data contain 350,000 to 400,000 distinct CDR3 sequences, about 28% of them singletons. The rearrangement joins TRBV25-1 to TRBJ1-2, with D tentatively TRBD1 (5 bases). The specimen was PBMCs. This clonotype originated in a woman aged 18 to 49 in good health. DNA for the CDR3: TGTGCCAGCACCGAAGGGGCCATCTACACCTTC. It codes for CASTEGAIYTF.